This is a list of T cell receptor beta chains from one sample in a study of T cell changes during pregnancy in multiple sclerosis. TCRdb keeps only in-frame clones here, not all; method: immunoSEQ multiplex PCR. The sample holds 35,000 to 50,000 clones, 89% seen once. The specimen comprised CD4+ T cells from peripheral blood mononuclear cells, sampled after pregnancy. These TCRs come from a female donor with multiple sclerosis, enrolled in a pregnancy study. The CDR3 runs from the conserved cysteine through the conserved F or W. A D gene is named only where the DNA matches it firmly. Clone size is given for some rows only: seen once, a few or many times, or a class if the clone is expanded.

j_gene | d_gene | abundance | v_gene | CDR3aa | CDR3nt
TRBJ1-5 | TRBD1 | NA | TRBV10-1 | CASSDGQGGNQPQHF | TGCGCCAGCAGCGATGGACAGGGGGGGAATCAGCCCCAGCATTTT
TRBJ2-3 | NA | NA | TRBV4-3 | CASSQDRRSWGADTQYF | TGCGCCAGCAGCCAAGATCGGCGTAGTTGGGGGGCAGATACGCAGTATTTT
TRBJ1-1 | NA | few | TRBV7-3 | CASSLTGGNTEAFF | TGTGCCAGCAGCTTAACAGGGGGGAACACTGAAGCTTTCTTT
TRBJ1-4 | TRBD1 | NA | TRBV30 | CAWSPPGQGDEKLFF | TGTGCCTGGAGTCCCCCGGGACAGGGGGATGAAAAACTGTTTTTT
TRBJ1-5 | NA | once | TRBV5-8 | CASSLGEGTGIGNQPQHF | TGTGCCAGCAGCCTGGGAGAGGGTACAGGGATAGGGAATCAGCCCCAGCATTTT
TRBJ2-3 | TRBD2 | NA | TRBV5-1 | CASSVSGRGSDTQYF | TGCGCCAGCAGTGTCAGCGGGAGAGGTTCCGATACGCAGTATTTT
TRBJ1-2 | NA | NA | TRBV30 | CAWSVVAYGYTF | TGTGCCTGGAGTGTAGTGGCCTATGGCTACACCTTC
TRBJ2-3 | TRBD1 | NA | TRBV27 | CASSLRTGVTDTQYF | TGTGCCAGCAGTTTGCGGACAGGGGTCACAGATACGCAGTATTTT
TRBJ2-3 | TRBD2 | NA | TRBV4-1 | CASSQGAGGTQYF | TGCGCCAGCAGCCAAGGAGCGGGAGGGACGCAGTATTTT
TRBJ2-5 | NA | NA | TRBV27 | CASSLRGQETQYF | TGTGCCAGCAGTCTCAGGGGCCAGGAGACCCAGTACTTC
TRBJ1-4 | NA | NA | TRBV6-5 | CASSLFATNEKLFF | TGTGCCAGCAGCCTATTTGCAACTAATGAAAAACTGTTTTTT
TRBJ1-4 | NA | NA | TRBV30 | CAWSPGEKLFF | TGTGCCTGGAGCCCAGGGGAAAAACTGTTTTTT
TRBJ1-3 | TRBD1 | NA | TRBV18 | CASSPSTGTGNTIYF | TGTGCCAGCTCACCCTCGACAGGGACTGGAAACACCATATATTTT
TRBJ2-1 | TRBD2 | NA | TRBV7-2 | CASSLLAGEYNEQFF | TGTGCCAGCAGCTTACTAGCGGGAGAGTACAATGAGCAGTTCTTC
TRBJ2-7 | TRBD2 | NA | TRBV19 | CASSVLAGGYEQYF | TGTGCCAGTAGTGTTCTAGCGGGAGGGTACGAGCAGTACTTC
TRBJ2-1 | TRBD2 | NA | TRBV2 | CASSELAGVANEQFF | TGTGCCAGCAGTGAACTAGCGGGAGTTGCGAATGAGCAGTTCTTC
TRBJ1-2 | NA | NA | TRBV18 | CASSPPGQSYNYGYTF | TGTGCCAGCTCACCACCGGGGCAATCATATAACTATGGCTACACCTTC
TRBJ1-2 | NA | NA | TRBV7-2 | CASSLDSINGYGYTF | TGTGCCAGCAGCTTGGACAGCATCAATGGGTATGGCTACACCTTC
TRBJ1-5 | NA | NA | TRBV5-1 | CASSRLPGSGQPQHF | TGCGCCAGCAGCAGACTCCCAGGGTCCGGTCAGCCCCAGCATTTT
TRBJ2-1 | TRBD1 | NA | TRBV7-3 | CASSFGQGVQFF | TGTGCCAGCAGCTTTGGACAGGGTGTGCAGTTCTTC
TRBJ1-1 | NA | once | TRBV19 | CASSIVWRVSYTEAFF | TGTGCCAGTAGTATAGTATGGCGGGTCAGTTACACTGAAGCTTTCTTT